The clone carrying this T cell receptor beta chain was counted a few times. Its cognate antigen is unknown. V gave up 3 bases and J gave up 8 bases, with 9 bases separating them. CDR3 length: 12 amino acids. Germline V gives CDR1 MDHEN, CDR2 SYDVKM. This sample was taken from a study of relationships among human T cell subsets. Whole-study findings and limits: Over 60% of CD8+ cytotoxic sequences came from clones with over 100 reads. Substantial CDR3 sharing among Th1, Th2 and regulatory cells suggested stochastic fate choice.

From pooled CD4+ and CD8+ T cells, anti-CD45RA microbeads isolated naive plus transitional cells. The T cell receptor alpha and beta CDR3 regions were amplified from mRNA by semiquantitative ARM-PCR. Tagged nested gene-specific primers were used first, then communal superprimers amplified exponentially. First-round products served as template after exonuclease removal of nested primers. TCRdb re-called the multiplex PCR reads with MiXCR, one entry per CDR3 protein. The data hold roughly 7,000 distinct CDR3 sequences, with 70% observed a single time. The clonotype comes from a man aged 35 to 55 in good health. Sequencing was carried out using naive and transitional (CD45RA+) T cells sorted from blood. V and J are TRBV28 and TRBJ2-3; D is possibly TRBD1 or TRBD2 (5 bases each). The DNA for the CDR3 is TGTGCCAGCAGTTTGCCCGGGACTACGCAGTATTTT. The encoded protein is CASSLPGTTQYF.